This T cell receptor beta chain stems from a study of blood T cell repertoires in COVID-19. Repertoires were generated with immunoSEQ multiplex PCR, while TCRdb's copy carries only in-frame clones and drops some. The sample has around 99,000 clones, about 93% seen once. V was pared by 6 bases and J by 2 bases, with 17 bases between. Germline CDR1 MNHEY, CDR2 SVGAGI. CDR3 size: 15 residues. The specimen was peripheral blood. The rearrangement joins TRBV6-5 to TRBJ2-7, with TRBD1 as a possible D gene (6 bases). This TCR derives from a woman in her twenties or thirties with acute or convalescent COVID-19. DNA for the CDR3: TGTGCCAGCAGGGGTACCGGGACAAAACCCTACGAGCAGTACTTC. This sequence encodes CASRGTGTKPYEQYF.